This TCR beta chain is from a study of cytomegalovirus exposure and HLA in healthy donors. This CDR3 region has 14 residues. J was trimmed by 0 bases and V by 6 bases; bases with no gene match: 5. Germline V lookup: CDR1 ENHRY, CDR2 SYGVKD. In the PCR, 60 Vbeta and 13 Jbeta primers were used. Original processing methods: Roughly 11 million of the roughly 80 million unique TCR beta chains counted in a later analysis were shared. The assay was immunoSEQ multiplex PCR, and TCRdb's table has in-frame clones only and misses some. D and trimming come from the DNA, and the V and J calls and clone size come from that table. The data hold 150,000 or so clones, with 80% to 90% observed a single time. This clone has only a few counts. Antigen: not known. Study-wide results and limits: In presence/absence analyses, roughly uniform sequencing depth across donors was assumed. In a later analysis, compared with equally common non-associated chains, HLA-associated beta chains were more expanded. Earlier analysis yielded a pattern in which most TCR beta V segments were productive about 87% or about 30% of the time.

The rearrangement joins TRBV10-3 to TRBJ2-7; the match to TRBD1 covers 7 bases. The clonotype originates from a man younger than 35 in good health and CMV-seropositive. Sequenced: PBMCs. The CDR3: CAIRATGSSYEQYF. The DNA of the CDR3 is TGTGCCATCAGGGCGACAGGGAGCTCCTACGAGCAGTACTTC.